Listed below are T cell receptor beta chains from one sample, sequenced in a study of T cells in Graves' hyperthyroidism and ophthalmopathy. TCRdb reprocessed the multiplex PCR reads with MiXCR, giving one entry per CDR3 protein. Of about 570,000 distinct CDR3 sequences in the sample, around 45% were seen once. Sequencing input: peripheral blood or thyroid tissue (not recorded which). These receptors were taken from an adult woman with Graves' disease, either hyperthyroidism or ophthalmopathy (not recorded which). The CDR3 runs from the conserved cysteine through the conserved F or W. The D gene is left open where the match is weak. A clone size is listed for some rows: how often the clone was seen (once, few, many), or a class if it is expanded.

j_call v_call d_call clone_size cdr3_nt cdr3_aa
TRBJ2-6 TRBV20-1 - - TGCAGTGCTAGAGATAGAGGATCTGGGGCCAACGTCCTGACTTTC CSARDRGSGANVLTF
TRBJ1-4 TRBV20-1 TRBD1 once TGCAGTGCCCCCGGGACAGGGGATGAAAAACTGTTTTTT CSAPGTGDEKLFF
TRBJ2-7 TRBV28 TRBD2 - TGTGCCAGCAGTCTCCTAGCGGTGGCCACCTACGAGCAGTACTTC CASSLLAVATYEQYF
TRBJ1-6 TRBV15 - - TGTGACACCAGCAGCACGGAGCGGAATTCACCCCTCCACTTT CDTSSTERNSPLHF
TRBJ1-4 TRBV29-1 - - TGCAGCGTTATGGGGGGCACAGCTAATGAAAAACTGTTTTTT CSVMGGTANEKLFF
TRBJ2-5 TRBV6-1 - many TGTGCCGCAAATAGAGAGACCCAGTACTTC CAANRETQYF
TRBJ1-2 TRBV7-3 - once TGCGCCAGCAGCCATTATAGCGGGGTTGACTATGGCTACACCTTC CASSHYSGVDYGYTF
TRBJ1-2 TRBV30 - many TGTGCCTGGAGTTTAGGGCGGTATGGCTACACCTTC CAWSLGRYGYTF
TRBJ1-1 TRBV29-1 TRBD1 few TGCAGCGTCCCCTCCGGTGAGGGGGCATGGGACACTGAAGCTTTCTTT CSVPSGEGAWDTEAFF
TRBJ1-2 TRBV9 TRBD1 many TGTGCCAGCAGCCCCGGGACAGAGCCTAACTATGGCTACACCTTC CASSPGTEPNYGYTF
TRBJ2-6 TRBV12-3/TRBV12-4 - many TGTGCCACAGCCCGTGGGGCTGGGGCCAACGTCCTGACTTTC CATARGAGANVLTF
TRBJ1-1 TRBV10-3 TRBD1 - TGTGCCATCAGTGTACAGGGGTGGGACACTGAAGCTTTCTTT CAISVQGWDTEAFF
TRBJ2-5 TRBV27 - once TGTGCCAGCAGTTTATCGGGGTCCACCCAAGAGACCCAGTACTTC CASSLSGSTQETQYF
TRBJ2-7 TRBV5-1 - - TGCGCCAGCAGCCCCGGATTGGTCGGGTACGAGCAGTACTTC CASSPGLVGYEQYF
TRBJ2-5 TRBV10-3 TRBD1 - TGTGCCATCAGTGACAGGGGGCTACTCGGTCAGGAGACCCAGTACTTC CAISDRGLLGQETQYF
TRBJ2-7 TRBV20-1 TRBD2 - TGCAGTGCTAGAGAGATGGGGACTAGAAGTTACGAGCAGTACTTC CSAREMGTRSYEQYF
TRBJ2-7 TRBV11-2 TRBD2 - TGTGCCAGCAGCCAAGTGGGGAGGGGAAAGACCTACGAGCAGTACTTC CASSQVGRGKTYEQYF
TRBJ1-1 TRBV6-5 - many TGTGCCAGCAAACCGGGTTTGAACACTGAAGCTTTCTTT CASKPGLNTEAFF
TRBJ1-2 TRBV14 - - TGTGCCAGCAGCCAAGACCGACTAGCGGAAGCGGAATATGGCTACACCTTC CASSQDRLAEAEYGYTF
TRBJ2-6 TRBV20-1 - - TGCAGTGCCGCTAGCCTACAATCGACTTTC CSAASLQSTF